The entry below describes one T cell receptor beta chain. Its target is unknown. This sample was included in a study of cytomegalovirus exposure and HLA in healthy donors. Generated by immunoSEQ multiplex PCR, the TCRdb table keeps only in-frame clones and is missing some. The table records some 66,000 clones, 95% to 97% of them present only once. Overall study findings and caveats: The tendency of first-cohort TCR clusters to co-occur in the roughly 130 validation repertoires was the finding of a later analysis. Reports described diagnosis of cytomegalovirus status by the classifier as highly specific and sensitive. Some TCR beta chains (around 180 of them) were listed as cytomegalovirus-associated. Most TCR sequences proved rare, with some public TCRs found in many donors.

Specimen: PBMCs. This TCR was sampled from a woman aged 18-30 years in good health and CMV-seropositive.

The CDR3, as DNA: TGTGCCAGCAGTGACGGAGGGGAGGGCACTGAAGCTTTCTTT. Translated, it gives CASSDGGEGTEAFF. The gene calls are TRBV6-4 and TRBJ1-1, with D possibly being TRBD1 (5 bases). Germline V gene sequence: CDR1 MRHNA, CDR2 SNTAGT. V lost 2 bases and J lost 4, with 11 bases in between. CDR3 length equals 14 residues.